These T cell receptor beta chains were read from a single sample in a study of T-cell reconstitution after alpha-beta-depleted transplantation in children. TCRdb re-called the PCR reads through MiXCR, storing one row per CDR3 protein. The sample contains 330,000 or so distinct CDR3 sequences, under 13% of which appear only once. This specimen consisted of PBMCs from the stem cell graft donor, obtained from the stem cell graft. The source of these receptors is a human donor who donated a stem cell graft to a child with acute lymphoblastic leukemia. CDR3s include the opening cysteine and the closing phenylalanine or tryptophan. The D gene is left open where the match is weak. For some rows the clone size is stated as once, few or many, or as a class when expanded; others skip it.

cdr3_aa cdr3_nt v_call d_call clone_size j_call
CASSYTSGRARGAREQYF TGTGCCAGCAGTTACACTAGCGGGAGGGCCCGGGGAGCGAGGGAGCAGTACTTC TRBV6-5 TRBD2 few TRBJ2-7
CASSVGGQEDQPQHF TGTGCCAGCAGCGTAGGGGGCCAGGAGGATCAGCCCCAGCATTTT TRBV9 . . TRBJ1-5
CSVVLAGSYEQYF TGCAGCGTTGTTCTAGCGGGCTCCTACGAGCAGTACTTC TRBV29-1 TRBD2 few TRBJ2-7
CASSPGTDNSPLHF TGTGCCAGCAGTCCGGGGACAGATAATTCACCCCTCCACTTT TRBV28 TRBD1 many TRBJ1-6
CASSQAGTGAYEQYF TGCGCCAGCAGCCAGGCCGGGACAGGAGCCTACGAGCAGTACTTC TRBV4-3 TRBD1 few TRBJ2-7
CSVNHGNYGYTF TGCAGCGTTAATCATGGAAACTATGGCTACACCTTC TRBV29-1 . . TRBJ1-2
CASSSGTEITDTQYF TGCGCCAGCAGCTCCGGGACAGAAATCACAGATACGCAGTATTTT TRBV5-1 TRBD1 few TRBJ2-3
CASSQVMPGQGNNEQFF TGCGCCAGCAGCCAAGTAATGCCGGGACAGGGGAACAATGAGCAGTTCTTC TRBV4-3 TRBD1 few TRBJ2-1
CSARPGPHF TGCAGTGCTAGGCCGGGACCCCACTTC TRBV20-1 . . TRBJ2-7
CASSPGHGHIQYF TGCGCCAGCAGCCCAGGACATGGACACATTCAGTACTTC TRBV5-1 . many TRBJ2-4
CASSQGAASSGNTIYF TGCGCCAGCAGCCAAGGTGCGGCGAGCTCTGGAAACACCATATATTTT TRBV4-3 . . TRBJ1-3
CASSFDPSYEQYF TGTGCCAGCAGCTTTGACCCCTCCTACGAGCAGTACTTC TRBV7-9 . . TRBJ2-7
CASSYPGTSDGASSYNEQFF TGTGCCAGCAGTTATCCCGGGACTAGCGATGGGGCTAGCTCCTACAATGAGCAGTTCTTC TRBV6-2/TRBV6-3 TRBD2 . TRBJ2-1
CASSFLTGDYGYTF TGTGCCAGCAGTTTCCTGACAGGGGACTATGGCTACACCTTC TRBV5-6 TRBD1 many TRBJ1-2
CASSLEWEPSNEQFF TGTGCCAGCAGCTTAGAGTGGGAGCCCAGCAATGAGCAGTTCTTC TRBV7-2 . few TRBJ2-1
CSARDLRETQYF TGCAGTGCTAGGGACCTTCGAGAGACCCAGTACTTC TRBV20-1 . few TRBJ2-5
CASRTGSNSNQPQHF TGTGCCAGCAGGACAGGGTCTAATAGCAATCAGCCCCAGCATTTT TRBV27 TRBD1 . TRBJ1-5
CASSQDVPADEQFF TGTGCCAGCAGCCAAGACGTGCCTGCCGATGAGCAGTTCTTC TRBV3-1 . . TRBJ2-1
CASSARVLGGTDTQYF TGTGCCAGCAGCGCCCGCGTTCTGGGGGGCACAGATACGCAGTATTTT TRBV5-6 . few TRBJ2-3
CSATRFDNEQFF TGCAGTGCCACCCGGTTTGACAATGAGCAGTTCTTC TRBV20-1 . few TRBJ2-1
CASSPTRETQYF TGTGCCAGCAGCCCAACGAGGGAGACCCAGTACTTC TRBV28 . many TRBJ2-5
CSASGWGFRSYNSPLHF TGCAGTGCTTCGGGGTGGGGGTTTCGCTCCTATAATTCACCCCTCCACTTT TRBV20-1 . . TRBJ1-6
CASRPSGTYEQYF TGTGCCAGCAGGCCCAGCGGGACCTACGAGCAGTACTTC TRBV27 TRBD2 . TRBJ2-7
CASSPWREGYNEQFF TGTGCCAGCAGCCCCTGGCGGGAGGGCTACAATGAGCAGTTCTTC TRBV7-9 TRBD2 . TRBJ2-1
CASSLSPGARGTEAFF TGTGCCAGCAGCTTAAGCCCGGGGGCGCGTGGTACTGAAGCTTTCTTT TRBV7-3 . . TRBJ1-1
CASSADRGALANF TGTGCCAGCAGCGCGGACAGGGGGGCGTTGGCCAATTTT TRBV5-8 TRBD1 once TRBJ2-3
CASSLGGQSYEQYF TGCGCCAGCAGCTTGGGTGGACAGTCGTACGAGCAGTACTTC TRBV5-1 . many TRBJ2-7
CSVVIASGRVAGELFF TGCAGCGTTGTGATCGCTAGCGGGAGAGTTGCCGGGGAGCTGTTTTTT TRBV29-1 TRBD2 few TRBJ2-2
CASSLGTGDEETQYF TGTGCCAGCAGTTTAGGGACAGGGGACGAAGAGACCCAGTACTTC TRBV27 TRBD1 . TRBJ2-5
CASSLGGPGDGYTF TGCGCCAGCAGCTTGGGTGGTCCCGGGGATGGCTACACCTTC TRBV5-1 . many TRBJ1-2
CASSPPDSLAKNIQYF TGTGCCAGCAGCCCTCCTGACAGTCTAGCCAAAAACATTCAGTACTTC TRBV7-2 . few TRBJ2-4
CASTPGGRPISTDTQYF TGCGCCAGCACCCCCGGCGGGAGACCTATTAGCACAGATACGCAGTATTTT TRBV5-1 TRBD2 many TRBJ2-3
CASSLEGGVTGLRF TGTGCCAGCAGCTTAGAGGGGGGGGTGACAGGCCTCCGCTTC TRBV11-2 . few TRBJ2-5
CASAALTGQGEQYF TGTGCCAGCGCTGCATTGACAGGGCAGGGCGAGCAGTACTTC TRBV2 TRBD1 . TRBJ2-7
CASSLAGSSDTQYF TGCGCCAGCAGCCTGGCGGGTTCGTCAGATACGCAGTATTTT TRBV4-3 . many TRBJ2-3
CASSLVIRETQYF TGTGCCAGCAGCTTAGTCATTAGGGAGACCCAGTACTTC TRBV7-2 . many TRBJ2-5
CASRLAATYEQYF TGTGCCAGCAGACTAGCGGCTACCTACGAGCAGTACTTC TRBV6-2/TRBV6-3 TRBD2 . TRBJ2-7
CASSTWTSGSWSYEQYF TGTGCCAGCAGCACCTGGACTAGCGGGAGTTGGTCCTACGAGCAGTACTTC TRBV7-8 TRBD2 . TRBJ2-7
CASSEDRGGTDTQYF TGTGCCAGCAGTGAAGATAGAGGGGGCACAGATACGCAGTATTTT TRBV6-1 . . TRBJ2-3
CASSPPASSSYEQYF TGTGCCAGCTCACCACCGGCCAGTAGCTCCTACGAGCAGTACTTC TRBV18 . few TRBJ2-7
CASSLGQILAGGGTQYF TGTGCCAGCAGCTTAGGGCAAATTCTAGCGGGAGGCGGTACGCAGTATTTT TRBV11-2 TRBD2 many TRBJ2-3
CASTGPSLEQYF TGCGCCTCGACGGGACCCTCCCTCGAGCAGTACTTC TRBV5-1 . few TRBJ2-7